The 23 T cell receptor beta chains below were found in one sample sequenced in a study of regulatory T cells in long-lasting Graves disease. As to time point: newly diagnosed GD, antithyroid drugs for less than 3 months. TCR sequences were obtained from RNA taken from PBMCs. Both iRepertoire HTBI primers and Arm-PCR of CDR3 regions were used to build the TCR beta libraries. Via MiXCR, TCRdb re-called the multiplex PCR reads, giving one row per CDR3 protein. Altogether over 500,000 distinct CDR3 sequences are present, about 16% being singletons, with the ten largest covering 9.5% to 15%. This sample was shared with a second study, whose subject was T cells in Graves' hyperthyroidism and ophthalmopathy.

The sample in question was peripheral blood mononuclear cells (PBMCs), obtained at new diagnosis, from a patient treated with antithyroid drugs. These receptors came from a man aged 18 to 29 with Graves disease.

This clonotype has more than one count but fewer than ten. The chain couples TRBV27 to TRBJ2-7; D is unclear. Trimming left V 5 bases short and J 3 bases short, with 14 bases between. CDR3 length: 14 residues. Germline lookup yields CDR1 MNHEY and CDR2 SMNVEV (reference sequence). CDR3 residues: CASSPRGNNYEQYF. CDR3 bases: TGTGCCAGCAGTCCGAGAGGCAACAACTACGAGCAGTACTTC.

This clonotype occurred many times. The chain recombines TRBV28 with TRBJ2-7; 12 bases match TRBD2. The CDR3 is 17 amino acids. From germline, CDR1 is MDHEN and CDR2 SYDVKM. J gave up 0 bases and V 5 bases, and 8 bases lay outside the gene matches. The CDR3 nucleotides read TGTGCCAGCAGTATGGGACTAGCGGGCGGCAGCTCCTACGAGCAGTACTTC. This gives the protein CASSMGLAGGSSYEQYF.

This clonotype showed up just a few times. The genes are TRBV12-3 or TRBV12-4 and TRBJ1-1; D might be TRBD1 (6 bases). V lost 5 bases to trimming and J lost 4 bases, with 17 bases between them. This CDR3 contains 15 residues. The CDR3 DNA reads TGTGCCAGCAGTCCGACCGGGGGGCCGGGCACTGAAGCTTTCTTT. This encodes CASSPTGGPGTEAFF.

The CDR3: CASSSGQGFAYEQYF. In nucleotides, the CDR3 is TGTGCCAGCAGCTCGGGACAGGGGTTCGCCTACGAGCAGTACTTC. The V gene is TRBV5-8, the J gene TRBJ2-7, with 10 bases matching TRBD1. The CDR3 runs 15 residues. The germline CDR1 and CDR2 sequences are SGHTS and YDEGEE. V was clipped by 3 bases and J by 2 bases; unmatched bases: 5.

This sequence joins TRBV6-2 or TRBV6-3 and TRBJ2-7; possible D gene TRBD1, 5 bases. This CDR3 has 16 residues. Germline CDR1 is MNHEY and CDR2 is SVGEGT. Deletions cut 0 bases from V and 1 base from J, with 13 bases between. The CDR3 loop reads CASSYSPGLNSYEQYF. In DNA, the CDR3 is TGTGCCAGCAGTTACTCGCCAGGGTTAAATTCCTACGAGCAGTACTTC.

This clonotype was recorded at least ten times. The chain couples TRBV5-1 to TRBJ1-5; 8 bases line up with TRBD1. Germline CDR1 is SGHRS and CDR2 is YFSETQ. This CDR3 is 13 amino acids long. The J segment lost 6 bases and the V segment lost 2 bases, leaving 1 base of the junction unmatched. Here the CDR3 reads CASSFRGPQPQHF. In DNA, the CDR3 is TGCGCCAGCAGCTTCAGGGGGCCTCAGCCCCAGCATTTT.

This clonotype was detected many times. The CDR3 bases are TGTGCCAGCAGTGAAGTGGACGGATACTATGGCTACACCTTC. It translates to CASSEVDGYYGYTF. The V gene is TRBV2, the J gene TRBJ1-2; D is uncertain. The ends were cut back, 1 base at V and 3 bases at J, with 9 bases in the middle. The length of the CDR3 is 14 residues. The germline V gene encodes CDR1 SNHLY and CDR2 FYNNEI.

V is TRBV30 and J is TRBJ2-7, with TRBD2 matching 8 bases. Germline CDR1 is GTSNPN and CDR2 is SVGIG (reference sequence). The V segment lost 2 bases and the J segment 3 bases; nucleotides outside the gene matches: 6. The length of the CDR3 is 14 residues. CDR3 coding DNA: TGTGCCTGGAGTCAGGGAGCGGGAGTCTACGAGCAGTACTTC. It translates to CAWSQGAGVYEQYF. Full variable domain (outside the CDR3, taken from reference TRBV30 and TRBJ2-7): SQTIHQWPATLVQPVGSPLSLECTVEGTSNPNLYWYRQAAGRGLQLLFYSVGIGQISSEVPQNLSASRPQDRQFILSSKKLLLSDSGFYLCAWSQGAGVYEQYFGPGTRLTVT.

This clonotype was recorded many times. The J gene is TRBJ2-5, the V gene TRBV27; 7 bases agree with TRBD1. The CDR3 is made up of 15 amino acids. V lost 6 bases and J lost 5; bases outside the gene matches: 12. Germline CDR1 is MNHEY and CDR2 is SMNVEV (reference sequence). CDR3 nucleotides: TGTGCCAGCAGGAAACGGACAGGCACGGTTGAGACCCAGTACTTC. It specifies CASRKRTGTVETQYF.

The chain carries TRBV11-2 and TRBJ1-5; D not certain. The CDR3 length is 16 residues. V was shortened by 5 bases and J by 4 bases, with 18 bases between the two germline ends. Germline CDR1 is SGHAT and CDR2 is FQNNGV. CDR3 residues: CASSVGNGRSNQPQHF. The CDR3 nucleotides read TGTGCCAGCAGCGTAGGTAATGGCAGGAGTAATCAGCCCCAGCATTTT.

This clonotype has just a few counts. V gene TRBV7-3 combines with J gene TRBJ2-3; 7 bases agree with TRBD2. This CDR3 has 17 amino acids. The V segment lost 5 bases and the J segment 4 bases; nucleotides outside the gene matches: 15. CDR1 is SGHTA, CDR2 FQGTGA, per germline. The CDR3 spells CASSPRAATSSADTQYF. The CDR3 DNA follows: TGTGCCAGCAGCCCCAGAGCAGCGACTAGCTCCGCAGATACGCAGTATTTT.

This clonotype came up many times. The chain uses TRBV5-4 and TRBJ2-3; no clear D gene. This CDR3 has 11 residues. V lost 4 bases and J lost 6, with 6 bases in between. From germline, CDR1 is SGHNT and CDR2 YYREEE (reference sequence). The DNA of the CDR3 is TGTGCCAGCAGCGGATCTGATACGCAGTATTTT. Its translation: CASSGSDTQYF.

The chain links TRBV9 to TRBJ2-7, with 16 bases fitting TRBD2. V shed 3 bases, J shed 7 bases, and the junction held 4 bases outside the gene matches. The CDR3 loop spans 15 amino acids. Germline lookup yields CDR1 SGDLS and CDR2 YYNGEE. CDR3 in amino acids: CASSEGLAGGGEQYF. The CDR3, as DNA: TGTGCCAGCAGCGAGGGACTAGCGGGAGGGGGAGAGCAGTACTTC.

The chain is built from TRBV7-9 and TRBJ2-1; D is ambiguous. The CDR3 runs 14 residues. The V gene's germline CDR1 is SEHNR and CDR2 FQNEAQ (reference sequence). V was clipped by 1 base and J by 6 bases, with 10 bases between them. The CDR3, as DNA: TGTGCCAGCAGCTTAGGTCAGGCCCGCAATGAGCAGTTCTTC. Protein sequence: CASSLGQARNEQFF.

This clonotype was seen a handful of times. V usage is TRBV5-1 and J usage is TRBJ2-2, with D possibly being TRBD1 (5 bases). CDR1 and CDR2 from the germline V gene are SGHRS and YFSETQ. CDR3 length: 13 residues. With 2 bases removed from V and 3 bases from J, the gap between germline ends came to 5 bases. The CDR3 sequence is CASSFRDTGELFF. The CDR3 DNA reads TGCGCCAGCAGCTTCAGGGACACCGGGGAGCTGTTTTTT.

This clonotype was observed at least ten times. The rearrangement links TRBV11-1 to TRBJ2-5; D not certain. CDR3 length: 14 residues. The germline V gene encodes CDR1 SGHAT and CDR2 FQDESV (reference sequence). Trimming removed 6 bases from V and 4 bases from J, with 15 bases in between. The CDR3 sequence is CASSSRALGETQYF. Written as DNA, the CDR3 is TGTGCCAGCAGTAGTAGGGCTTTGGGAGAGACCCAGTACTTC.

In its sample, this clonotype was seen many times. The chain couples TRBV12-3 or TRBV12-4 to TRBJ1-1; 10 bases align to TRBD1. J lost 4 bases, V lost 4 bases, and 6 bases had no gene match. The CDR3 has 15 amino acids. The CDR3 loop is CASSSLGTGATEAFF. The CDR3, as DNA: TGTGCCAGCAGTTCCCTGGGGACAGGGGCCACTGAAGCTTTCTTT.

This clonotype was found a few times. The CDR3 DNA is TGTGCCAGCAGCTTGTTTCGGACTAGCGGAGGGTACCAAGAGACCCAGTACTTC. Translation: CASSLFRTSGGYQETQYF. The rearrangement uses TRBV5-6 and TRBJ2-5; 10 bases fit TRBD2. V lost 1 base to trimming and J lost 0 bases; unmatched junction nucleotides: 9. Per the germline V gene, CDR1 is SGHDT and CDR2 is YYEEEE. This CDR3 has 18 amino acids.

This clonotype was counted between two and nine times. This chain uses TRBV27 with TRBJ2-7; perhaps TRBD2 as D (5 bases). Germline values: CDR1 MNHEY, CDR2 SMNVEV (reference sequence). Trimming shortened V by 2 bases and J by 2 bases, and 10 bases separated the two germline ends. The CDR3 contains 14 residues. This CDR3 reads CASSLQDGAYEQYF. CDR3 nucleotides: TGTGCCAGCAGTTTACAGGACGGGGCCTACGAGCAGTACTTC.

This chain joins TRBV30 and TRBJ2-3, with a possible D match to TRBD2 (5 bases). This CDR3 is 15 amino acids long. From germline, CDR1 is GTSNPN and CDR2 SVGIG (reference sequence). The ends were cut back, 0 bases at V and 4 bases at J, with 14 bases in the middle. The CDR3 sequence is CAWSVTGRAADTQYF. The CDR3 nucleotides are TGTGCCTGGAGTGTTACTGGGCGGGCCGCAGATACGCAGTATTTT. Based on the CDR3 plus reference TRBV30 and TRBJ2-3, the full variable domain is SQTIHQWPATLVQPVGSPLSLECTVEGTSNPNLYWYRQAAGRGLQLLFYSVGIGQISSEVPQNLSASRPQDRQFILSSKKLLLSDSGFYLCAWSVTGRAADTQYFGPGTRLTVL.

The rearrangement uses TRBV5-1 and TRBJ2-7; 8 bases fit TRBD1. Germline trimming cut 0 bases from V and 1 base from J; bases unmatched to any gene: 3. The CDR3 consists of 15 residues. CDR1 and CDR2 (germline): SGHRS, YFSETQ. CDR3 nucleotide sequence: TGCGCCAGCAGCTTGGTAGGACAGGGTTCCTACGAGCAGTACTTC. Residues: CASSLVGQGSYEQYF.

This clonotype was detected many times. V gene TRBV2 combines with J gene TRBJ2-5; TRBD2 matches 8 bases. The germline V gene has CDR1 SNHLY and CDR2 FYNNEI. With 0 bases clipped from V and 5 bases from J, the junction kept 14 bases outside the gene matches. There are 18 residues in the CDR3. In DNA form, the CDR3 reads TGTGCCAGCAGTGAAGCGGGATGGACTAGCTCCGTGTGGGAGACCCAGTACTTC. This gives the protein CASSEAGWTSSVWETQYF.

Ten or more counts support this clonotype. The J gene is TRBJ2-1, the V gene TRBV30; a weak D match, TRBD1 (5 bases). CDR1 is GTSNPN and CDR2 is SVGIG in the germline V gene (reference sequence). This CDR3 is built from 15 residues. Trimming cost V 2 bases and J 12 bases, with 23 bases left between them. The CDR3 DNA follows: TGTGCCTGGAGTCTGACAGAAACTACACGTAGGCCGCAGTTCTTC. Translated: CAWSLTETTRRPQFF.